This entry describes one T cell receptor (beta chain). Its antigen remains unidentified. Per-base quality was not reported, and no clone a single base away is much larger than it. The data derive from a study of control samples from healthy donors and cancer patients (dated by TCRdb to 2020 to 2022). The library was obtained by the immunoSEQ multiplex PCR assay. The table was pulled from immuneACCESS by TCRdb, which kept in-frame rearrangements only. Such tables lose some clones; where checked, under half of the loss comes from unresolved V genes, and the rest has no known cause. The sample table records approximately 94,000 clones; approximately 86% of these occur just once. The ten largest clones add up to roughly 1.3% of the sample. The sample was blood. This receptor was obtained from a woman in her forties or fifties in good health.

The nucleotide sequence reads TGTGCCAGCAGTTACGGCCGGCGAGGGGGCGATTACGAGCAGTACTTC. Translated, it gives CASSYGRRGGDYEQYF. The chain is assembled from TRBV6-5 and TRBJ2-7, with 7 bases matching TRBD1. For CDR1 and CDR2, the germline V gene lists MNHEY and SVGAGI. Here V drops 2 bases and J drops 4 bases, and the junction holds 11 bases not matched to any gene. From the cysteine through the phenylalanine, the CDR3 covers 16 amino acids. Only the CDR3 portion is preserved as DNA: 48 bases, with reading frame beginning at the first base.